A single sample gave rise to the 30 T cell receptor beta chains below, sequenced in a study of memory CD4+ T cells and cytomegalovirus serostatus (dated by TCRdb to the late 2010s). A FACSAria II was used to sort memory CD4+ T cells, defined as single viable CD3+CD4+CD8-CD45RO+ cells. The method behind the library was the immunoSEQ multiplex PCR assay. TCRdb mirrors the immuneACCESS table, restricted to in-frame sequences. Some clones are absent from its copies; in checked studies, under half trace to an unresolved V gene, and the reason for the others is unknown. This sample lists tens of thousands of clones; 70% to 80% were detected once. In total, the top ten clones hold around 1.1% of the sample. Sequencing input: memory CD4+ T cells from blood. The source of these receptors is an adult in good health and CMV-seronegative.

The rearrangement links TRBV10-2 to TRBJ2-7; D possibly corresponds to TRBD2 (5 bases). Germline CDR1 reads WSHSY; CDR2 reads SAAADI. With 8 bases removed from V and 2 bases from J, the gap between germline ends came to 13 bases. The CDR3 consists of 13 residues. CDR3 loop: CASQTGSTYEQYF. In DNA, the CDR3 is TGCGCCAGCCAGACGGGATCCACCTACGAGCAGTACTTC.

The rearrangement links TRBV4-2 to TRBJ2-3; D unresolved. Per germline, CDR1 LGHNA and CDR2 YNFKEQ. The CDR3 loop spans 17 amino acids. Deletions cut 0 bases from V and 2 bases from J, with 15 bases between. The CDR3 bases are TGTGCCAGCAGCCAAGATAAGAGGCCAGAATACACAGATACGCAGTATTTT. Amino acid sequence: CASSQDKRPEYTDTQYF.

This clone was detected only once. The chain has TRBV6-1 and TRBJ2-7, with 7 bases aligning to TRBD1. The V segment lost 6 bases and the J segment 6 bases; nucleotides outside the gene matches: 14. CDR1 and CDR2 (germline): MNHNS, SASEGT. The CDR3 covers 15 residues. Here the CDR3 reads CASRGPGTATSEQYF. The CDR3 region has the DNA TGTGCCAGCAGGGGACCCGGGACAGCGACCTCCGAGCAGTACTTC.

The DNA of the CDR3 is TGTGCCAGCAGTTCCCTGGAGGGTGCTACGCAGTATTTT. Translation gives CASSSLEGATQYF. The chain recombines TRBV6-1 with TRBJ2-3; a possible D gene is TRBD2 (6 bases). This CDR3 is 13 amino acids long. Germline V gene data show CDR1 as MNHNS and CDR2 as SASEGT. Trimming took off 5 bases at V and 8 bases at J, with 14 bases between the two ends.

The genes are TRBV25-1 and TRBJ1-1; D gene uncertain. The CDR3 is 14 amino acids. Germline V gene sequence: CDR1 MGHDK, CDR2 SYGVNS. V lost 3 bases and J 0 bases, leaving 8 bases between the germline ends. CDR3 protein: CASSDLFMNTEAFF. The CDR3 DNA sequence: TGTGCCAGCAGTGACCTGTTTATGAACACTGAAGCTTTCTTT.

The chain has TRBV19 and TRBJ2-5, with D possibly being TRBD1 (5 bases). The V end was cut by 3 bases, the J end by 2 bases, with 13 bases between. Germline V gene data show CDR1 as LNHDA and CDR2 as SQIVND (reference sequence). The CDR3 is 15 residues long. The CDR3 nucleotides read TGTGCCAGTAGTATCCGCTGGGGCTTTCAAGAGACCCAGTACTTC. As protein: CASSIRWGFQETQYF.

This clone was seen once. This chain joins TRBV10-2 and TRBJ1-5, with D unresolved. From germline, CDR1 is WSHSY and CDR2 SAAADI. V was trimmed by 0 bases and J by 9 bases, leaving 12 bases between them. This CDR3 spans 14 amino acids. The CDR3 nucleotides are TGCGCCAGCAGTGAGTCGAGAGCGGGGATGCCCCAGCATTTT. This codes for CASSESRAGMPQHF.

In this sample, this clone turned up once. The gene calls are TRBV7-2 and TRBJ2-7; D is perhaps TRBD2 (6 bases). Trimming removed 3 bases at V and 2 bases at J, with 17 bases between. In germline, CDR1 is SGHTA, CDR2 FQGNSA. This CDR3 region has 16 residues. CDR3 residues: CASSLGGTLSTYEQYF. CDR3 nucleotide sequence: TGTGCCAGCAGCTTGGGCGGGACTTTATCGACCTACGAGCAGTACTTC.

The rearrangement links TRBV2 to TRBJ2-1, with D uncertain. Trimming took off 5 bases at V and 7 bases at J, with 15 bases between the two ends. The CDR3 sequence is 14 residues long. Germline values: CDR1 SNHLY, CDR2 FYNNEI. The chain's CDR3 is CASSPGTTVNEQFF. CDR3 DNA: TGTGCCAGCAGTCCGGGCACCACCGTGAATGAGCAGTTCTTC.

This clone occurred a few times. This chain links TRBV9 with TRBJ2-6, with 7 bases identical to TRBD2. The ends lost 6 bases at V and 4 bases at J; junction bases unmatched: 13. There are 17 residues in the CDR3. The V gene's germline CDR1 is SGDLS and CDR2 YYNGEE. The CDR3 protein is CASTEGGRGAGANVLTF. The CDR3 DNA follows: TGTGCCAGCACCGAGGGCGGGAGAGGTGCCGGGGCCAACGTCCTGACTTTC. Supplemented by reference TRBV9 and TRBJ2-6, the full variable domain reads DSGVTQTPKHLITATGQRVTLRCSPRSGDLSVYWYQQSLDQGLQFLIQYYNGEERAKGNILERFSAQQFPDLHSELNLSSLELGDSALYFCASTEGGRGAGANVLTFGAGSRLTVL.

The rearrangement joins TRBV15 to TRBJ2-1; D may be TRBD2 (6 bases). The germline V and J ends were trimmed by 0 bases and 0 bases, with 9 bases remaining between them. Germline-derived CDR1 and CDR2 are LNHNV and YYDKDF (reference sequence). The CDR3 is made up of 16 amino acids. CDR3 coding DNA: TGTGCCACCAGCAGAGACGCGGGGATCTCCTACAATGAGCAGTTCTTC. It specifies CATSRDAGISYNEQFF.

This clone occurred a few times. The V and J genes are TRBV28 and TRBJ1-5, with TRBD1 as a possible D gene (5 bases). Germline CDR1 and CDR2: MDHEN and SYDVKM. Trimming stripped 7 bases from V and 4 bases from J, with 8 bases between. This CDR3 has 12 amino acids. The CDR3 DNA is TGTGCCAGCAACAGGCGGAATCAGCCCCAGCATTTT. It translates to CASNRRNQPQHF. The full variable domain, its missing parts supplied by reference TRBV28 and TRBJ1-5, is DVKVTQSSRYLVKRTGEKVFLECVQDMDHENMFWYRQDPGLGLRLIYFSYDVKMKEKGDIPEGYSVSREKKERFSLILESASTNQTSMYLCASNRRNQPQHFGDGTRLSIL.

This clone was found a few times. The rearrangement links TRBV11-3 to TRBJ2-5, with D perhaps TRBD1 (5 bases). The germline V gene encodes CDR1 SGHNT and CDR2 YENEEA. The V end was cut by 6 bases, the J end by 4 bases, with 9 bases between. CDR3 length equals 12 residues. CDR3 coding DNA: TGTGCCAGCAGTTGGGGCTTAGAGACCCAGTACTTC. The encoded protein is CASSWGLETQYF.

The gene calls are TRBV7-2 and TRBJ1-5; 7 nucleotides line up with TRBD1. V trimming: 5 bases; J trimming: 3 bases; junction bases outside the gene matches: 7. The CDR3 spans 15 residues. Germline V gene data show CDR1 as SGHTA and CDR2 as FQGNSA. CDR3 bases: TGTGCCAGCAGCAGCCCGGGACAGAACAATCAGCCCCAGCATTTT. Translating gives CASSSPGQNNQPQHF.

The chain combines TRBV27 with TRBJ2-5; TRBD2 matches at 13 bases. This CDR3 is 14 amino acids long. Germline V CDR1 and CDR2: MNHEY, SMNVEV (reference sequence). V lost 3 bases, J lost 11 bases, and 6 bases stayed unmatched. CDR3 bases: TGTGCCAGCAGTTTCGAGGGACTAGCGGGGAAACAGTACTTC. As protein: CASSFEGLAGKQYF.

This clone showed up just a few times. The V gene is TRBV6-5, the J gene TRBJ1-2; D remains ambiguous. From germline, CDR1 is MNHEY and CDR2 SVGAGI. The V gene lost 6 bases and the J gene lost 8 bases, with 13 bases spanning the gap. The CDR3 has 12 amino acids. The CDR3 is CASRDQALGYTF. DNA of the CDR3: TGTGCCAGCAGGGACCAGGCACTAGGCTACACCTTC.

This clone has a handful of counts. The chain employs TRBV14 and TRBJ2-7, with 7 bases matching TRBD1. The germline V gene encodes CDR1 SGHDN and CDR2 FVKESK. V was clipped by 8 bases and J by 5 bases; unmatched bases: 9. The CDR3 runs 13 residues. The CDR3 spells CASSPFQGDEQYF. In DNA form, the CDR3 reads TGTGCCAGCTCCCCGTTCCAGGGGGACGAGCAGTACTTC.

V usage is TRBV6-5 and J usage is TRBJ2-5, with TRBD2 identical over 9 bases. Germline V gives CDR1 MNHEY, CDR2 SVGAGI. This CDR3 has 16 residues. After removal of 0 bases from V and 4 bases from J, the junction contained 6 bases not matched to a gene. CDR3 coding DNA: TGTGCCAGCAGTTACTCGAATGCGGGAGGGCCAGAGACCCAGTACTTC. Its translation is CASSYSNAGGPETQYF.

V is TRBV7-2 and J is TRBJ2-7; a possible D gene is TRBD1 (6 bases). This CDR3 is 16 amino acids long. Trimming removed 5 bases from V and 3 bases from J, with 20 bases in between. The germline V gene has CDR1 SGHTA and CDR2 FQGNSA. The CDR3 reads CASSPRLYREHYEQYF. The CDR3 DNA reads as TGTGCCAGCAGCCCGCGGCTTTACAGGGAGCACTACGAGCAGTACTTC.

The rearrangement joins TRBV11-2 to TRBJ2-7; TRBD1 matches 7 bases. J was trimmed by 2 bases and V by 1 base; bases with no gene match: 2. CDR1 and CDR2 (germline): SGHAT, FQNNGV. The CDR3 is 14 residues long. The chain's CDR3 is CASSLGQGAYEQYF. CDR3 DNA sequence: TGTGCCAGCAGCTTAGGACAGGGCGCCTACGAGCAGTACTTC.

This clone was detected a few times. This chain connects TRBV25-1 to TRBJ2-7, with D uncertain. This CDR3 contains 12 residues. The germline V gene has CDR1 MGHDK and CDR2 SYGVNS. The V end lost 1 base, the J end lost 2 bases, and 3 bases lay between the germline ends. The CDR3 DNA sequence: TGTGCCAGCAGTGAATCAACCTACGAGCAGTACTTC. Protein: CASSESTYEQYF.

This chain joins TRBV7-8 and TRBJ2-1; 11 bases are a match to TRBD2. Germline values: CDR1 SGHVS, CDR2 FQNEAQ. After removal of 6 bases from V and 2 bases from J, the junction contained 12 bases not matched to a gene. The CDR3 is made up of 18 amino acids. Here the CDR3 DNA reads TGTGCCAGCAGAGACCCTAGCGGGAGGATGTCCCCCTACAATGAGCAGTTCTTC. Amino acid sequence: CASRDPSGRMSPYNEQFF.

The rearrangement joins TRBV18 to TRBJ2-1; TRBD2 is a possible D gene (5 bases). The CDR3 has 12 residues. CDR1 is KGHSH, CDR2 LQKENI, per germline. The ends were cut back, 4 bases at V and 4 bases at J, with 5 bases in the middle. The CDR3 bases are TGTGCCAGCTCACGCGGGTACAATGAGCAGTTCTTC. Protein product: CASSRGYNEQFF.

This clone has just a few counts. This chain links TRBV19 with TRBJ1-5; possible D gene TRBD1, 5 bases. The CDR3 sequence is 15 residues long. The V end lost 2 bases, the J end lost 4 bases, and 12 bases lay between the germline ends. CDR1 LNHDA and CDR2 SQIVND come from the germline V gene (reference sequence). The CDR3 here is CASSIRGRRNQPQHF. CDR3 nucleotide sequence: TGTGCCAGTAGTATAAGGGGTCGGAGAAATCAGCCCCAGCATTTT.

The chain joins TRBV30 to TRBJ2-3, with D hard to call. There are 12 residues in the CDR3. V lost 0 bases to trimming and J lost 6 bases, with 7 bases between them. The germline V gene encodes CDR1 GTSNPN and CDR2 SVGIG (reference sequence). The CDR3 nucleotides read TGTGCCTGGAGTGTACTTTTGGATACGCAGTATTTT. Translating it yields CAWSVLLDTQYF.

The rearrangement uses TRBV12-5 and TRBJ1-1; possible D gene TRBD1, 6 bases. CDR3 size: 13 residues. Trimming took 6 bases from V and 0 from J, leaving 8 bases between them. CDR1 and CDR2 from the germline V gene are LGHNT and FRNRAP. The CDR3, as DNA: TGTGCTAGTGGCGGACAGATGAACACTGAAGCTTTCTTT. This translates into CASGGQMNTEAFF. The variable domain in full, with the rest retrieved from reference TRBV12-5 and TRBJ1-1, is DARVTQTPRHKVTEMGQEVTMRCQPILGHNTVFWYRQTMMQGLELLAYFRNRAPLDDSGMPKDRFSAEMPDATLATLKIQPSEPRDSAVYFCASGGQMNTEAFFGQGTRLTVV.

The V and J genes are TRBV5-1 and TRBJ2-3; 9 bases map to TRBD2. The junction had 4 bases not matched to a gene; V was cut back by 4 bases and J by 4 bases. The CDR3 consists of 14 residues. Germline V gene data show CDR1 as SGHRS and CDR2 as YFSETQ. The CDR3 nucleotides are TGCGCCAGCAGCGACTCTAGCGGGGCAGATACGCAGTATTTT. Protein product: CASSDSSGADTQYF.

This clone showed up just a few times. The chain uses TRBV6-6 and TRBJ1-5; tentative D call: TRBD1 (5 bases). The CDR3 has 16 residues. Germline CDR1 MNHNY, CDR2 SVGAGI (reference sequence). The V and J ends lost 0 bases and 7 bases respectively, with 16 bases between them. In DNA form, the CDR3 reads TGTGCCAGCAGTTACTCGGGACCAGGGAAGGGGCAGCCCCAGCATTTT. The encoded protein is CASSYSGPGKGQPQHF.

The rearrangement joins TRBV6-6 to TRBJ2-7; the D gene is possibly TRBD1 (6 bases). Germline V gives CDR1 MNHNY, CDR2 SVGAGI (reference sequence). CDR3 length: 16 amino acids. V dropped 2 bases and J dropped 1 base, with 15 bases sitting between them. The CDR3 DNA reads TGTGCCAGCAGTTACACCCGGACAGAAGTTTCCTACGAGCAGTACTTC. Its protein is CASSYTRTEVSYEQYF.

This chain connects TRBV11-3 to TRBJ1-1; unclear D gene. The CDR3 runs to 15 residues. V was clipped by 5 bases and J by 4 bases, with 17 bases between them. Germline CDR1 reads SGHNT; CDR2 reads YENEEA. CDR3 in amino acids: CASSPLSISGTEAFF. CDR3 DNA sequence: TGTGCCAGCAGCCCATTGTCTATTTCCGGCACTGAAGCTTTCTTT.